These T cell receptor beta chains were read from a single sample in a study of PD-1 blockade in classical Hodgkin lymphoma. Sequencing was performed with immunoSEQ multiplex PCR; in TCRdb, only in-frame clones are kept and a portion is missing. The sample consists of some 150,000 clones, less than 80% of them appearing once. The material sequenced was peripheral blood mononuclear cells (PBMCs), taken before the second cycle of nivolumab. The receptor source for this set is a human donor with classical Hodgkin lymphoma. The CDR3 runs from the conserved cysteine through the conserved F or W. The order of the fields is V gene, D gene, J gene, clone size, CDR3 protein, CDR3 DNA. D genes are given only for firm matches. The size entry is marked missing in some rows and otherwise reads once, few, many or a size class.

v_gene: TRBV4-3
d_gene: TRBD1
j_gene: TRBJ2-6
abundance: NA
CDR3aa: CASSQDIITTGGGAGANVLTF
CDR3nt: TGCGCCAGCAGCCAAGATATTATAACGACAGGGGGAGGGGCTGGGGCCAACGTCCTGACTTTC

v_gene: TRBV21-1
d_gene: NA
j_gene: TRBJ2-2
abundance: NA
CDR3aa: CASSKGQNTGELFF
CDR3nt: TGTGCCAGCAGCAAAGGGCAGAACACCGGGGAGCTGTTTTTT

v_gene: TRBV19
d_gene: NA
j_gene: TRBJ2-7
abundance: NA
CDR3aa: CASSTWVWYEQYF
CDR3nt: TGTGCCAGTAGTACTTGGGTGTGGTACGAGCAGTACTTC

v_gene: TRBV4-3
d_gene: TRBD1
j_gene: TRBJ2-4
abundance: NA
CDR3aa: CASSQVGTGGRAKNIQYF
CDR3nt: TGCGCCAGCAGCCAAGTGGGGACAGGGGGCCGGGCCAAAAACATTCAGTACTTC

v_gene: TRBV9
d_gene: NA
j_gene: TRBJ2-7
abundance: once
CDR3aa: CASSPRPLTYEQYF
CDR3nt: TGTGCCAGCAGCCCCAGACCCCTGACCTACGAGCAGTACTTC

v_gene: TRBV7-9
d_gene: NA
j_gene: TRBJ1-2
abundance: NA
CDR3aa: CASSLYSNYGYTF
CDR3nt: TGTGCCAGCAGCTTATACTCTAACTATGGCTACACCTTC

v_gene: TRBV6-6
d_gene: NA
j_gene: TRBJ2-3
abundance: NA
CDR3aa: CASSYRESSDTQYF
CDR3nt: TGTGCCAGCAGTTACAGAGAGTCCTCAGATACGCAGTATTTT

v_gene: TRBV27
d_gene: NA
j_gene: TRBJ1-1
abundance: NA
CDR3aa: CASSLLWGGHTEAFF
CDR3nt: TGTGCCAGCAGTTTACTTTGGGGGGGACACACTGAAGCTTTCTTT

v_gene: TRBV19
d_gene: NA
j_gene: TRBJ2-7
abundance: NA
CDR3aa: CASSIGRYEQYF
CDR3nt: TGTGCCAGTAGTATTGGGCGGTACGAGCAGTACTTC

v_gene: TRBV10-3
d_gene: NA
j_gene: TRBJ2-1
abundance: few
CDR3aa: CAISESGGSYNEQFF
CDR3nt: TGTGCCATCAGTGAGTCTGGAGGCTCCTACAATGAGCAGTTCTTC

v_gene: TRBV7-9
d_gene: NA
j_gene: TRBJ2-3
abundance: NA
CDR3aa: CASSLDQDTQYF
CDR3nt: TGTGCCAGCAGCTTAGACCAAGATACGCAGTATTTT

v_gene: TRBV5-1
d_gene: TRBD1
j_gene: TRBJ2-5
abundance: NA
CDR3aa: CASSSGTGPETQYF
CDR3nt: TGCGCCAGCAGCTCCGGGACAGGGCCAGAGACCCAGTACTTC

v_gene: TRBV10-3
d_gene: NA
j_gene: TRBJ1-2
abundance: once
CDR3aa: CAITKDRLNYGYTF
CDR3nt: TGTGCCATCACTAAAGACAGGCTTAACTATGGCTACACCTTC

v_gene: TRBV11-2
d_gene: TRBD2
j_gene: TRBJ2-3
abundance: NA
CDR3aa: CASSQSGRGTDTQYF
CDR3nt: TGTGCCAGCAGCCAGTCCGGGAGGGGCACAGATACGCAGTATTTT

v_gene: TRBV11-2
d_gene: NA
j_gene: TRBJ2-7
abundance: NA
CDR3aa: CASSLGVPSEQYF
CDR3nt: TGTGCCAGCAGCTTAGGAGTCCCCTCCGAGCAGTACTTC

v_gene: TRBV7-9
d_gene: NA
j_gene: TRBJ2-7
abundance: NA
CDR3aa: CASSLAGSGYYEQYF
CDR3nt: TGTGCCAGCAGCTTAGCGGGGTCAGGTTACTACGAGCAGTACTTC

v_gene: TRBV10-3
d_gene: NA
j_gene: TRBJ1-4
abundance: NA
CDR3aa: CATKKTPGDGTNEKLFF
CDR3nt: TGTGCCACCAAAAAAACGCCAGGCGACGGGACTAATGAAAAACTGTTTTTT

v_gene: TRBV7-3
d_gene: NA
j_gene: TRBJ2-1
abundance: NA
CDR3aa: CASSPTGYSAYNEQFF
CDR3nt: TGTGCCAGCAGCCCAACAGGGTATTCGGCCTACAATGAGCAGTTCTTC

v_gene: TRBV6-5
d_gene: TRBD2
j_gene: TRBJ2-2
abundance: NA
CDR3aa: CASLSREGTGELFF
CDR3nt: TGTGCCAGTTTATCCAGGGAGGGGACCGGGGAGCTGTTTTTT

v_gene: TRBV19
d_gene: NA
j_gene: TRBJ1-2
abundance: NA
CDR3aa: CASSTMETNTYGYTF
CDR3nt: TGTGCCAGTAGTACCATGGAGACGAATACATATGGCTACACCTTC

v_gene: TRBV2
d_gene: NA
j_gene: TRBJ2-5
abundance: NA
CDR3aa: CASSERTNQETQYF
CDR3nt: TGTGCCAGCAGTGAGAGGACAAACCAAGAGACCCAGTACTTC

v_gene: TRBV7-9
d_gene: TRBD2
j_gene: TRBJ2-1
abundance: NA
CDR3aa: CASSPQRGGSEQFF
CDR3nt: TGTGCCAGCAGCCCCCAGCGGGGGGGCAGTGAGCAGTTCTTC

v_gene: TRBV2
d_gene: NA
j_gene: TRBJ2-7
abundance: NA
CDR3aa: CASLGQSYEQYF
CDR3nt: TGTGCCAGCTTAGGACAGTCCTACGAGCAGTACTTC

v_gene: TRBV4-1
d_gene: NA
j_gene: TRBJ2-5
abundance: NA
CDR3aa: CASSQNGGSGVTQYF
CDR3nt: TGCGCCAGCAGCCAAAATGGTGGGAGTGGGGTGACCCAGTACTTC

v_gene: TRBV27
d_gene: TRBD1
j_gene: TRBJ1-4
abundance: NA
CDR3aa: CASSQQGVLNEKLFF
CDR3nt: TGTGCCAGCAGCCAACAGGGGGTACTTAATGAAAAACTGTTTTTT

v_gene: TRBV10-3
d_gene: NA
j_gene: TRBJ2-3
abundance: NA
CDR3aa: CAISEGGLLRYF
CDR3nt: TGTGCCATCAGTGAAGGCGGGCTACTACGGTATTTT

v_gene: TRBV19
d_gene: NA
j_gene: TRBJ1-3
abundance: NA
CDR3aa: CASSQGVGNTIYF
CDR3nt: TGTGCCAGTAGCCAGGGAGTTGGGAACACCATATATTTT

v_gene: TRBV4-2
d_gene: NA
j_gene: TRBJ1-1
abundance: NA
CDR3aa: CASSQGRDTEAFF
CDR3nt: TGTGCCAGCAGCCAAGGCAGGGACACTGAAGCTTTCTTT

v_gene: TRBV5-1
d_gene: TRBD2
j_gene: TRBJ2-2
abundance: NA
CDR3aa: CASSQLAGGVTGELFF
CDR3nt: TGCGCCAGCAGTCAACTAGCGGGAGGCGTCACCGGGGAGCTGTTTTTT

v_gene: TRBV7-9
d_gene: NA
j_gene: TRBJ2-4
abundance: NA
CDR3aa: CASRPKRPTSENIQYF
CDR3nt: TGTGCCAGCAGGCCGAAACGGCCCACATCGGAAAACATTCAGTACTTC

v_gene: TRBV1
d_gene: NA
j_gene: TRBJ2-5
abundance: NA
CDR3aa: CTSSPYDRQRYQETQYF
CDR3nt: TGCACCAGCAGCCCATACGACAGGCAAAGGTACCAAGAGACCCAGTACTTC

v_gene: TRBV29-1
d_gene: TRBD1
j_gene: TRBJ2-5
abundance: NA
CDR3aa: CSVMGTGGAAEIQETQYF
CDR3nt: TGCAGCGTTATGGGGACAGGGGGCGCGGCAGAGATCCAAGAGACCCAGTACTTC

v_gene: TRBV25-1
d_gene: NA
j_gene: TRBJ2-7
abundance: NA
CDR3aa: CASSGPQGSYEQYF
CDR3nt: TGTGCCAGCAGTGGGCCTCAGGGGAGCTACGAGCAGTACTTC